The rows below give T cell receptor beta chains drawn from one sample of a study of blood T cell repertoires in COVID-19. Using immunoSEQ multiplex PCR, the repertoire was profiled, and TCRdb retains in-frame clones only, with some absent. This sample has 50,000 to 70,000 clones, with approximately 86% found just once. The sequenced sample consisted of peripheral blood. All receptors derive from a woman between 65 and 79 years old with active COVID-19. Both conserved end residues are part of each CDR3. A D gene is named only where the DNA matches it firmly. For some rows the clone size is stated as once, few or many, or as a class when expanded; others skip it.

clone_size j_call d_call v_call cdr3_nt cdr3_aa
- TRBJ2-1 TRBD2 TRBV5-4 TGTGCCAGCAGCTCACTAGCGGGGTCCATATTGGAGCAGTTCTTC CASSSLAGSILEQFF
- TRBJ1-5 TRBD1 TRBV6-1 TGTGCCAGCAGTGAATCGGTGACAGGGAGGCGTCAGCCCCAGCATTTT CASSESVTGRRQPQHF
once TRBJ1-5 - TRBV6-1 TGTGCCAGCAGTGAAGCTCTAGGAGGACAGCCCCAGCATTTT CASSEALGGQPQHF
few TRBJ2-2 - TRBV28 TGTGCCAGCAAGGGGGCGGGAACCACCGGGGAGCTGTTTTTT CASKGAGTTGELFF
- TRBJ1-5 - TRBV21-1 TGTGCCAGCAGCAAAGTATTAAAGCAGGTCCAGATTAGCAATCAGCCCCAGCATTTT CASSKVLKQVQISNQPQHF
- TRBJ1-1 - TRBV5-1 TGCGCCAGCAGCCTAACCGATAGTGAAGCTTTCTTT CASSLTDSEAFF
once TRBJ2-1 TRBD2 TRBV27 TGTGCCAGCAGTTTAGTCGTTAGGACTAGCGGGAGTGATGAGCAGTTCTTC CASSLVVRTSGSDEQFF
- TRBJ2-1 - TRBV11-2 TGTGCCAGCAGCAGATCCCGGGACTCTGACAATGAGCAGTTCTTC CASSRSRDSDNEQFF
- TRBJ2-7 TRBD2 TRBV6-2/TRBV6-3 TGTGCCAGCAGCCAGCGGGAGCCCGGGGAGCAGTACTTC CASSQREPGEQYF
once TRBJ1-6 - TRBV28 TGTGCCAGCAGTTTACGGGGAGGGAGGTCACCCCTCCACTTT CASSLRGGRSPLHF
- TRBJ2-1 - TRBV5-1 TGCGCCAGCAGCTTATCGGGACAATACAATGAGCAGTTCTTC CASSLSGQYNEQFF
- TRBJ2-7 - TRBV13 TGTGCCAGCAGCTTAATGACAGCGTCCTACGAGCAGTACTTC CASSLMTASYEQYF
- TRBJ2-7 TRBD2 TRBV2 TGTGCCAGCAGTGGACTAGCGGGAGACGAGCAGTACTTC CASSGLAGDEQYF
- TRBJ2-1 TRBD2 TRBV3-1/TRBV3-2 TGTGCCAGCAGCCACAACGGGAGGGATTACAATGAGCAGTTCTTC CASSHNGRDYNEQFF
- TRBJ1-3 - TRBV6-5 TGTGCCAGCATTCAGGGGTCTCGATCGGGAAACACCATATATTTT CASIQGSRSGNTIYF
- TRBJ2-1 - TRBV11-3 TGTGCCAGCAGCCGCGACAATGAGCAGTTCTTC CASSRDNEQFF
- TRBJ2-1 TRBD2 TRBV3-1/TRBV3-2 TGTGCCACTGCCCAGCGGGGAGACAATGAGCAGTTCTTC CATAQRGDNEQFF
- TRBJ2-3 TRBD1 TRBV29-1 TGCAGCGTTGGAGGACAGGGAGGTATCACAGATACGCAGTATTTT CSVGGQGGITDTQYF
few TRBJ2-5 TRBD1 TRBV4-1 TGCGCCAGCAGCCAAGATCCCGCCGGGACAGGCAACCAAGAGACCCAGTACTTC CASSQDPAGTGNQETQYF
- TRBJ2-1 TRBD2 TRBV11-2 TGTGCCAGCAGCTTAGAAACTCCCTCTCTAGCGGGGGCCGGATACAATGAGCAGTTCTTC CASSLETPSLAGAGYNEQFF
- TRBJ2-1 - TRBV18 TGTGCCAGCTCACCAAGGGGCGGATTTGGGGCGTTCTTC CASSPRGGFGAFF
- TRBJ1-5 - TRBV3-1/TRBV3-2 TGTGCCAGCAGCCATGGGGCGGGGCGGAGCAATCAGCCCCAGCATTTT CASSHGAGRSNQPQHF
- TRBJ2-5 TRBD1 TRBV19 TGTGCCAGTAGTATGGGACAGGGAAATGTGGAGACCCAGTACTTC CASSMGQGNVETQYF
- TRBJ2-3 TRBD2 TRBV27 TGTGCCAGCAGTCCCTCCCGGGGAGGGGCCCCAGATACGCAGTATTTT CASSPSRGGAPDTQYF
- TRBJ2-3 TRBD2 TRBV5-1 TGCGCCAGCAGTCGAGCGGGAGGGGGGGCAGATACGCAGTATTTT CASSRAGGGADTQYF
- TRBJ2-2 TRBD1 TRBV4-2 TGTGCCAGCAGCCAAGGGACAGGGGATTCCGGGGAGCTGTTTTTT CASSQGTGDSGELFF
- TRBJ2-6 - TRBV5-1 TGCGCCAGCAGCGCACAGGGTTCCGGGGCCAACGTCCTGACTTTC CASSAQGSGANVLTF
- TRBJ1-1 TRBD1 TRBV3-1/TRBV3-2 TGTGCCAGCAGCCGGAGTAGACAGGGTGGCACTGAAGCTTTCTTT CASSRSRQGGTEAFF
- TRBJ2-2 TRBD1 TRBV11-2 TGTGCCAGCAGCCCCGGACAGGCGAACACCGGGGAGCTGTTTTTT CASSPGQANTGELFF
- TRBJ2-5 - TRBV6-6 TGTGCCACCCGGCGGGGTGAGCAAGAGACCCAGTACTTC CATRRGEQETQYF